This TCR beta chain stems from a study of blood T cells in healthy people across ages. This clonotype came up a few times. A second 7 to 11 cycle PCR used barcoded and J-beta primers. MiXCR, applied by TCRdb to the 5' RACE reads, yields one record per CDR3 protein. In the table there are over 1,200,000 distinct CDR3 sequences, roughly 60% of which are singletons. Germline-derived CDR1 and CDR2 are MNHEY and SMNVEV (reference sequence). CDR3 length equals 13 residues. V was shortened by 8 bases and J by 4 bases, with 13 bases between the two germline ends. The rearrangement uses TRBV27 and TRBJ2-3, with D tentatively TRBD2 (5 bases). This receptor was identified in a man aged 18 to 30 in good health. The sequenced sample consisted of blood. DNA for the CDR3: TGTGCCAGCGGCCGCCGAGGGTCAGATACGCAGTATTTT. This translates into CASGRRGSDTQYF.